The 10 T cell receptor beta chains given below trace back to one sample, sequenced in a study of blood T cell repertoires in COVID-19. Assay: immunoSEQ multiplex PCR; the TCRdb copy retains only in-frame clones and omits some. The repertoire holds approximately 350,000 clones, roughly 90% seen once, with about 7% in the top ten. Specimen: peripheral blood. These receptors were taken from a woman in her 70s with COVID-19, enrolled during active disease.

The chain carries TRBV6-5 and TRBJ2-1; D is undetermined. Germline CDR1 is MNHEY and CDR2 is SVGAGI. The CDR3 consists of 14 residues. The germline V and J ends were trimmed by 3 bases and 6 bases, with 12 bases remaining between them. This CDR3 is CASSYYPVGNEQFF. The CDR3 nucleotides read TGTGCCAGCAGTTATTACCCAGTTGGCAATGAGCAGTTCTTC.

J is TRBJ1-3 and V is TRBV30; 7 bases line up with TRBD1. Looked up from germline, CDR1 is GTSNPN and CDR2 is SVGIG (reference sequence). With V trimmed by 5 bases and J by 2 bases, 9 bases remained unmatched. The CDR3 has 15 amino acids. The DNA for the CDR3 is TGTGCCTGGTCCAAGGCAGGGGGAACTGGAAACACCATATATTTT. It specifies CAWSKAGGTGNTIYF.

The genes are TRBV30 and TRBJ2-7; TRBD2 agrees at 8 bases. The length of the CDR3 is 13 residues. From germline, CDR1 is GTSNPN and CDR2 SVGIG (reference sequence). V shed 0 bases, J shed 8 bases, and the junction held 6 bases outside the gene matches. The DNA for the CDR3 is TGTGCCTGGAGTGTACGGGGGGGCGCGCAGCAGTACTTC. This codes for CAWSVRGGAQQYF.

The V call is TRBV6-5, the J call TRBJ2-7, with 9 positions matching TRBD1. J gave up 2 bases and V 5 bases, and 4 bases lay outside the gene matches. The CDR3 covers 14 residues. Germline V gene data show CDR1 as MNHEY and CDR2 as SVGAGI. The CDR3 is CASSTGQGPYEQYF. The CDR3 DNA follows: TGTGCCAGCAGTACCGGACAGGGGCCCTACGAGCAGTACTTC.

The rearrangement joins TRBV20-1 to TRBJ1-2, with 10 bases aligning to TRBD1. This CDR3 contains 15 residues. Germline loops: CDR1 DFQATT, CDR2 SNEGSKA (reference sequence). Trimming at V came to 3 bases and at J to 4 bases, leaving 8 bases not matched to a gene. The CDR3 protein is CSASEGTGAGYGYTF. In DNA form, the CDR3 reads TGCAGTGCTAGTGAGGGGACAGGGGCTGGCTATGGCTACACCTTC.

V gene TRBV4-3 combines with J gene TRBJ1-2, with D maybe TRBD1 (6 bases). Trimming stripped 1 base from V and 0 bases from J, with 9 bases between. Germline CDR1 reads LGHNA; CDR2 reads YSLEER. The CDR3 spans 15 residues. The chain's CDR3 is CASSQGTVPNYGYTF. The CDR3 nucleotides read TGCGCCAGCAGCCAAGGGACAGTTCCTAACTATGGCTACACCTTC.

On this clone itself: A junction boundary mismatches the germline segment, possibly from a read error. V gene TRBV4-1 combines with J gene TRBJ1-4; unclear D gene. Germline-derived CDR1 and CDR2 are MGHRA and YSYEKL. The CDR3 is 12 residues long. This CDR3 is CASSQDYGPRVF. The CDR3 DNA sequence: TGCGCCAGCAGCCAAGACTATGGGCCCAGAGTTTTT.

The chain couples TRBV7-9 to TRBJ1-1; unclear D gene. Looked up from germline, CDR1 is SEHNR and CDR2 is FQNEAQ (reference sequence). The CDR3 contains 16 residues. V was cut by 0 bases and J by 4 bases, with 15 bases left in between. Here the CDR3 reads CASSLAPGNLRTEAFF. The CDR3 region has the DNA TGTGCCAGCAGCTTAGCGCCGGGGAATCTCCGCACTGAAGCTTTCTTT.

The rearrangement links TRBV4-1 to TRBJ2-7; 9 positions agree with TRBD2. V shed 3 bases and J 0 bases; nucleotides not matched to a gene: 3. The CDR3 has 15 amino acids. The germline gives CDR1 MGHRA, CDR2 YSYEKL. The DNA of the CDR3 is TGCGCCAGCAGCCACGGACTAGCGCCCTCCTACGAGCAGTACTTC. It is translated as CASSHGLAPSYEQYF.

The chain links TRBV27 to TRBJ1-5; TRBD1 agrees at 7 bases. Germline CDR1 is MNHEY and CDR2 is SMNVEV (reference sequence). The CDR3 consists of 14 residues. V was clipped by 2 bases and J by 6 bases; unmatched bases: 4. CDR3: CASSLVQGGQPQHF. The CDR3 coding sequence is TGTGCCAGCAGTTTAGTGCAGGGGGGTCAGCCCCAGCATTTT.